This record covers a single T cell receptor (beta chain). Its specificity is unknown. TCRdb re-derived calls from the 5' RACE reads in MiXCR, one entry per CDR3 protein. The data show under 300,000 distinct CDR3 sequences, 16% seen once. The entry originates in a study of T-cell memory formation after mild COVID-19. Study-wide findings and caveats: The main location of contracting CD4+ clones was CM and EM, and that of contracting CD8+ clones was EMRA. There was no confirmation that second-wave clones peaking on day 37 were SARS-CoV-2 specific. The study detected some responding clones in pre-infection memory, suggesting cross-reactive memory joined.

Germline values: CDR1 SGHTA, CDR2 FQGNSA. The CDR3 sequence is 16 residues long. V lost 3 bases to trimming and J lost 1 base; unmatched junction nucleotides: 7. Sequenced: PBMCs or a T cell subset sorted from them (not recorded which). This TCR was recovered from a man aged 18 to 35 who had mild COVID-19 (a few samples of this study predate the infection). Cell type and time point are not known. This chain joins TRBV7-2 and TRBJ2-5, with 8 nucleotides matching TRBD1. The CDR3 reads CASSLGSGTGQETQYF. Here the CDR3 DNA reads TGTGCCAGCAGCTTGGGCTCGGGGACAGGCCAAGAGACCCAGTACTTC.